Sequencing of this TCR beta chain was carried out in a study of shared clonotypes between healthy human individuals. Study overall: Per donor, three plates held CD4 naive cells, three held CD4 memory, two held CD8 naive and one held CD8 memory. Study-level points and caveats: Of the naive CD4 clonotypes, approximately 5% were shared across a handful of donors.

For this clone: Its specificity is unknown.

Repertoires were generated with immunoSEQ multiplex PCR, while TCRdb's copy carries only in-frame clones and drops some. Altogether around 1,900,000 clones are present, 90% to 95% being singletons, with the ten largest covering 1.5% to 2%. Terminally differentiated effector memory CD45RA+ cells were excluded from the naive CD8 cells, which were CD45RO-negative and positively selected for CCR7. The sequenced sample consisted of naive CD8+ T cells from PBMCs. The sequence came from a young man in good health. Some clones in this sample may be carry-over from other donors' samples.

The CDR3 DNA follows: TGCGCCAGCAGCCAAGGAGCCAGCGGGAGGGCCGTCTCTTACGAGCAGTACTTC. Encoded protein: CASSQGASGRAVSYEQYF. The chain links TRBV4-3 to TRBJ2-7, with TRBD2 matching 10 bases. This CDR3 has 18 residues. Germline CDR1 is LGHNA and CDR2 is YSLEER. Unmatched junction bases numbered 13, after V lost 1 base and J lost 4 bases.